The 12 T cell receptor beta chains listed next were all sequenced from one sample in a study of blood T cell repertoires in COVID-19 (dated by TCRdb to about 2020). The library was prepared using the immunoSEQ multiplex PCR assay. TCRdb holds this immuneACCESS table with in-frame rearrangements only. Some clones are missing; in checked studies, unresolved V genes explain under half, and the rest has no known cause. The sample contains about 180,000 clones, approximately 80% of them found a single time. The ten largest clonotypes hold 1.5% of the sample. The sequenced sample consisted of peripheral blood. Receptors originate from a human donor in a cohort sampled during active COVID-19.

The chain carries TRBV24-1 and TRBJ2-1; tentative D call: TRBD1 (6 bases). CDR1 KGHDR and CDR2 SFDVKD come from the germline V gene. The CDR3 length is 14 residues. V shed 3 bases and J shed 7 bases, with 12 bases lying between them. The CDR3 loop reads CATSDATGSNEQFF. CDR3 DNA sequence: TGTGCCACCAGTGATGCGACAGGATCAAATGAGCAGTTCTTC.

The chain has TRBV7-8 and TRBJ2-7, with 14 bases lining up with TRBD2. The V and J ends lost 4 bases and 2 bases, in that order; junction bases with no gene match: 1. Per germline, CDR1 SGHVS and CDR2 FQNEAQ. The CDR3 runs 15 residues. CDR3 sequence: CASSSTSGRAYEQYF. DNA of the CDR3: TGTGCCAGCAGCTCGACTAGCGGGAGGGCCTACGAGCAGTACTTC.

This chain joins TRBV5-5 and TRBJ2-7; D is possibly TRBD1 (5 bases). The CDR3 loop spans 15 amino acids. Per the germline V gene, CDR1 is SGHKS and CDR2 is YYEKEE (reference sequence). Deletions cut 5 bases from V and 2 bases from J, with 17 bases between. Here the CDR3 DNA reads TGTGCCAGCAGGGACCCCGGACATTTTACCTACGAGCAGTACTTC. Its protein product is CASRDPGHFTYEQYF.

The CDR3 region has the DNA TGTGCCAGCAGCCCTAGCGGGAGTCTGCAAGAGACCCAGTACTTC. It is translated as CASSPSGSLQETQYF. This chain joins TRBV3-1 (or the pseudogene TRBV3-2) and TRBJ2-5; the match to TRBD2 covers 10 bases. There are 15 residues in the CDR3. CDR1 is LGHDT, CDR2 YNNKEL, per germline (reference sequence). Trimming at V came to 4 bases and at J to 2 bases, leaving 4 bases not matched to a gene.

CDR3 bases: TGCGCCAGCAGCCAATCTGCCAGACAGGGGGCTGTACAGCCCCAGCATTTT. Its translation is CASSQSARQGAVQPQHF. V usage is TRBV4-3 and J usage is TRBJ1-5, with 10 bases that match TRBD1. The V gene end was trimmed by 2 bases and the J gene end by 7 bases; junction bases not matched to a gene: 11. In germline, CDR1 is LGHNA, CDR2 YSLEER. The CDR3 is 17 amino acids.

The chain uses TRBV5-6 and TRBJ1-2, with D possibly being TRBD1 (6 bases). Deletions cut 1 base from V and 8 bases from J, with 9 bases between. CDR3 size: 12 residues. Germline lookup yields CDR1 SGHDT and CDR2 YYEEEE. CDR3 sequence: CASSLIGGGYTF. CDR3 DNA sequence: TGTGCCAGCAGCTTGATAGGGGGAGGCTACACCTTC.

This clone was picked up one time. The genes are TRBV9 and TRBJ2-5; tentative D call: TRBD2 (6 bases). The CDR3 consists of 14 residues. Germline values: CDR1 SGDLS, CDR2 YYNGEE. V lost 2 bases to trimming and J lost 5 bases, with 13 bases between them. The CDR3 DNA follows: TGTGCCAGCAGCGTTGGCGGGGTGAGGGAGACCCAGTACTTC. The encoded protein is CASSVGGVRETQYF.

The chain carries TRBV5-4 and TRBJ2-7; TRBD1 matches 7 bases. With V trimmed by 3 bases and J by 2 bases, 2 bases remained unmatched. Germline V gives CDR1 SGHNT, CDR2 YYREEE (reference sequence). CDR3 size: 13 residues. The CDR3 nucleotides are TGTGCCAGCAGCTGGGACAGAACCTACGAGCAGTACTTC. This sequence encodes CASSWDRTYEQYF.

The chain has TRBV7-2 and TRBJ2-7; TRBD1 matches 9 bases. The length of the CDR3 is 14 residues. The J segment lost 6 bases and the V segment lost 1 base, leaving 4 bases of the junction unmatched. The V gene's germline CDR1 is SGHTA and CDR2 FQGNSA. This CDR3 is CASSLDRGLGEQYF. The DNA of the CDR3 is TGTGCCAGCAGCTTAGACAGGGGGCTTGGCGAGCAGTACTTC.

This clone was observed a few times. The chain recombines TRBV2 with TRBJ2-7; the match to TRBD1 covers 8 bases. Looked up from germline, CDR1 is SNHLY and CDR2 is FYNNEI. J lost 5 bases, V lost 6 bases, and 15 bases had no gene match. CDR3 length equals 16 residues. The DNA for the CDR3 is TGTGCCAGCAGATATTCCGGGACAGGTCTTTCGGACGAGCAGTACTTC. It encodes CASRYSGTGLSDEQYF.

This chain uses TRBV7-2 with TRBJ2-7; D not certain. Trimming took 1 base from V and 6 from J, leaving 10 bases between them. The CDR3 runs to 13 residues. Germline V CDR1 and CDR2: SGHTA, FQGNSA. The DNA of the CDR3 is TGTGCCAGCAGCTTAGTCGCTGGGCCCGAGCAGTACTTC. This encodes CASSLVAGPEQYF.

V gene TRBV6-5 combines with J gene TRBJ1-5; 7 positions match TRBD1. The CDR3 is 12 residues long. V trimming: 5 bases; J trimming: 9 bases; junction bases outside the gene matches: 4. Germline assignment: CDR1 MNHEY and CDR2 SVGAGI. In DNA, the CDR3 is TGTGCCAGCAGTACAGGGGAAGGGCCCCAGCATTTT. Protein product: CASSTGEGPQHF.